This T cell receptor (beta chain) was sequenced during a study of graft-versus-host responses after intestinal transplantation. On the study more broadly: Every transplant recipient was induced with anti-thymocyte globulin, then maintained on tacrolimus and steroids for about 3 years.

Broader study findings: Allografts from individuals with graft-donor T cell macrochimerism displayed high graft-versus-host to host-versus-graft clonal ratios. Recipient marrow held GvH clones, some first seen in ileum or blood.

The CDR3 sequence is 15 residues long. CDR1 and CDR2 from the germline V gene are SGHNT and YYREEE (reference sequence). Germline trimming cut 3 bases from V and 7 bases from J; bases unmatched to any gene: 11. Concerning this clone: What it binds is unknown.

Data came from immunoSEQ multiplex PCR; TCRdb stores just in-frame clones and leaves some out. The sample includes 65,000 to 90,000 clones, approximately 88% seen only once; the top ten take about 2.7%. V is TRBV5-4 and J is TRBJ2-7, with 9 bases fitting TRBD1. The source of this sequence is a human donor who received an intestinal transplant. Sequences were derived from unstimulated CD8+ T cells sorted from spleen or lymph node cells, sampled before intestinal transplant. CDR3 loop: CASSSTGGGPGEQYF. The CDR3 DNA reads TGTGCCAGCAGCTCAACAGGGGGCGGACCGGGTGAGCAGTACTTC.